The TCR beta chain under discussion was sequenced for a study of long-term antiretroviral therapy in people with HIV. The study's findings and limits: ART preceded a rise in diversity that nonetheless stayed lower than in transplant donor controls. Repertoire dominance by clones expanded before ART was seen at all time points.

V lost 6 bases and J 5 bases, leaving 16 bases between the germline ends. Germline V gene lookup returns CDR1 LNHDA and CDR2 SQIVND (reference sequence). The CDR3 extends over 14 amino acids. Regarding this clone: Its antigen remains unknown.

Running of the v3.0 immunoSEQ assay took place at survey level. Per sample, sequencing targeted roughly 35,000-50,000 T-cell genomes. TCRdb's table, derived via immunoSEQ multiplex PCR, lists solely in-frame clones and lacks some. This sample has roughly 35,000 clones; over 85% occur once, and the top ten carry roughly 4%. V and J are TRBV19 and TRBJ1-2; weak D call: TRBD1 (5 bases). Sequencing used unsorted PBMCs, obtained around 5 years after starting antiretroviral therapy. This TCR was recovered from a woman aged 45-65 years with HIV. The CDR3, as DNA: TGTGCCAGTAGCGACCTTCAGGGTCTATATGGCTACACCTTC. It is translated as CASSDLQGLYGYTF.